This record concerns one TCR beta chain sequence. Its antigen is undetermined. The sample belongs to a study of CD8+ T cells in alopecia areata. About the research overall: Dosing with tofacitinib proceeded for 6 to 18 months, followed by 6 months off drug. Overall study results and limits: Amid tofacitinib therapy, many expanded lesional clones stayed present in scalp and blood.

Investigators isolated RNA and reverse transcribed it into cDNA to act as the sequencing template. Profiling relied on immunoSEQ multiplex PCR, and the TCRdb table lists in-frame clones only, not all of them. Of 75,000 to 80,000 clones listed, around 66% are singletons. Described treatment: oral pan-JAK inhibitor, 5-10 mg twice daily. This CDR3 is 16 amino acids long. CDR1 is MNHEY and CDR2 is SMNVEV in the germline V gene (reference sequence). V was shortened by 5 bases and J by 2 bases, with 13 bases between the two germline ends. This sequence originates from a human donor with alopecia areata. The chain has TRBV27 and TRBJ2-6; TRBD1 is a possible D gene (6 bases). This specimen consisted of CD8+ T cells sorted from blood, obtained at week 24, from a patient treated with tofacitinib. CDR3 loop: CASSPIGTTGANVLTF. The DNA of the CDR3 is TGTGCCAGCAGTCCGATCGGGACAACTGGGGCCAACGTCCTGACTTTC.